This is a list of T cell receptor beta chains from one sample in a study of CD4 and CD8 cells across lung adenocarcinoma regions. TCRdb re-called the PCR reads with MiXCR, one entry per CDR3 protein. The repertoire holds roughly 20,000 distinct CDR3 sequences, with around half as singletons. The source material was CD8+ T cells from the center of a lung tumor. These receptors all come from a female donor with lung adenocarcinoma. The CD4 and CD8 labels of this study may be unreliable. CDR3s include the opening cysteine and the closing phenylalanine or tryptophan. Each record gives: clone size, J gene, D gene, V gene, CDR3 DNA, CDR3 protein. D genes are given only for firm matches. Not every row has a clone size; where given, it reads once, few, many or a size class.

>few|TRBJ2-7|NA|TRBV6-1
TGTGCCAGCAGTAAGTGGGGGCTAGGGGACTACGAGCAGTACTTC
CASSKWGLGDYEQYF
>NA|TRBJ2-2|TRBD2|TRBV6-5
TGTGCCAGCAGTCGAGGACTAGCGGGGGGGAACACCGGGGAGCTGTTTTTT
CASSRGLAGGNTGELFF
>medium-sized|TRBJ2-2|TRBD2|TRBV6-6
TGTGCCACCCGGGGGGGACTAACGGACGGGGAGCTGTTTTTT
CATRGGLTDGELFF
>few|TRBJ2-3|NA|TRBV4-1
TGCGCCAGCAGCCAAGAGTTTGCGCCTGGGGATACGCAGTATTTT
CASSQEFAPGDTQYF
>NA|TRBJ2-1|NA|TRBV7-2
TGTGCCAGCAGCCTTCAGATTCGCAATGAGCAGTTCTTC
CASSLQIRNEQFF
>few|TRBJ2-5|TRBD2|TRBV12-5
TGTGCTAGTGGTTTGGAACTAGCGGGAGAGTTCCACTTC
CASGLELAGEFHF
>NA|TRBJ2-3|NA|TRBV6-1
TGTGCCAGCAGTAGCGCTAGAATGAGCACCGATACGCAGTATTTT
CASSSARMSTDTQYF
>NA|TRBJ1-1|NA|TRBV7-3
TGTGCCAGCAAAGGCCTGAACACTGAAGCTTTCTTT
CASKGLNTEAFF
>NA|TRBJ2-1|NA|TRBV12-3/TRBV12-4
TGTGCCAGCAGATCCTACAGGAGTGGGTCTTACAATGAGCAGTTCTTC
CASRSYRSGSYNEQFF
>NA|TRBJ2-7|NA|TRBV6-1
TGTGCCAGCAACAAACGTTCAGACCTATCTTACGAGCAGTACTTC
CASNKRSDLSYEQYF
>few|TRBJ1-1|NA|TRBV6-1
TGTGCCAGCTGGGCCAGGGGTCTTATCACTGAAGCTTTCTTT
CASWARGLITEAFF
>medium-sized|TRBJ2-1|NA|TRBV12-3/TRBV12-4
TGTGCCAGCTGTAGGTGGGACCGAAACAATGAGCAGTTCTTC
CASCRWDRNNEQFF
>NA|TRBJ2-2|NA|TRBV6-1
TGTGCCAGCAGTGAACTGGGGAGGAACACCGGGGAGCTGTTTTTT
CASSELGRNTGELFF
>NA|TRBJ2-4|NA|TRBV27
TGTGCGGGGCGTTGCGCCACAGATACTCAGTACTTT
CAGRCATDTQYF
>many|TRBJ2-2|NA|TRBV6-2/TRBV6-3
TGTGCCAGCAGTTACCGGGGAGGTTGGACCGGGGAGCTGTTTTTT
CASSYRGGWTGELFF
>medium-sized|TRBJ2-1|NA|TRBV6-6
TGTGCCAGCAGATTTTTGACGGCCTCCTACAATGAGCAGTTCTTC
CASRFLTASYNEQFF
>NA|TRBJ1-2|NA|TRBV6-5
TGTGCCAGCAGTTACCAGCGAGTAGGAGGCTCTCTCTATGGCTACACCTTC
CASSYQRVGGSLYGYTF
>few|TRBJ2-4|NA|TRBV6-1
TGTGCCAGCAGGGGGATAGCCAAAAACATTCAGTACTTC
CASRGIAKNIQYF
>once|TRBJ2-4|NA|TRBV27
TGTGCCAGCAGGCAGCGGCTAGGAGTCAAAGATATTCAGTACTTT
CASRQRLGVKDIQYF
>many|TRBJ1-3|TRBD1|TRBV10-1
TGCGCCAGCAGCTCGGACAGGGAATTTGGAAACACCATATATTTT
CASSSDREFGNTIYF
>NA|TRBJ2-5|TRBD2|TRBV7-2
TGTGCCAGCAGCGCGGGGCGGGGGGGGAGGGCCAAAGAGACCCAGTACTTC
CASSAGRGGRAKETQYF
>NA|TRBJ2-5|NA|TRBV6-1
TGTGCCAGGGGGGTCGTGGGCGGGGACACAGAGACCCAGTACTTC
CARGVVGGDTETQYF
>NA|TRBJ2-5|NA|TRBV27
TGTGCCAGCAGTTTGCGCCGGGGAAGGGGCCAAGAGACCCAGTACTTC
CASSLRRGRGQETQYF
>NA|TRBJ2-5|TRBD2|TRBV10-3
TGTGCCGGGAGCGGGGGCCGAGAGGTAGAGACCCAGTATTTC
CAGSGGREVETQYF
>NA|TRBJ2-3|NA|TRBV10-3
TGTGCGGGCAGTCATGAGGTGAGCGTCCATGCGCAGTATTTT
CAGSHEVSVHAQYF
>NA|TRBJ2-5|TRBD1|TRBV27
TGTGGCGCGGGTTTCTGGGACAGACAACCAGAGACGCAGTACTTC
CGAGFWDRQPETQYF
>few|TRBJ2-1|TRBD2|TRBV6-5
TGTGCCAGCAGTTACGGGGCCCTGGAGTTAGCGGGCGACCCCTACAATGAGCAGTTCTTC
CASSYGALELAGDPYNEQFF
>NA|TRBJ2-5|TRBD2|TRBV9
TGTGCCAGCAGCGTAGATCGACTAGCGGGAGGGGGCCTCTACTTC
CASSVDRLAGGGLYF
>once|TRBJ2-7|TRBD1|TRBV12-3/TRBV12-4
TGTGCCAGCAGTTCACTTCGACAGGGCAAATACGAGCAGTACTTC
CASSSLRQGKYEQYF